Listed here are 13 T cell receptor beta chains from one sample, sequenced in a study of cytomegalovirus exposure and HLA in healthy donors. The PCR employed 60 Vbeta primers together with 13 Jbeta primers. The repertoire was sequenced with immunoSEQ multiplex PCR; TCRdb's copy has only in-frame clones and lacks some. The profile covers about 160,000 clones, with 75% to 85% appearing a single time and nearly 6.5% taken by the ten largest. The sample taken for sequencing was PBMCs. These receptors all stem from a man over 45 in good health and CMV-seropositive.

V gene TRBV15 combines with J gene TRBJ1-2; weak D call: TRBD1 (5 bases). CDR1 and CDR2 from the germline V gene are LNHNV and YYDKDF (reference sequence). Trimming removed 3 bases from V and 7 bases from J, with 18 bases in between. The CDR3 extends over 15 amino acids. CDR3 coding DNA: TGTGCCACCAGCAGGCCCCGGGTGGGGCCAGGTGGCTACACCTTC. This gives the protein CATSRPRVGPGGYTF. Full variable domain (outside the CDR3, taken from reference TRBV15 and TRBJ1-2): DAMVIQNPRYQVTQFGKPVTLSCSQTLNHNVMYWYQQKSSQAPKLLFHYYDKDFNNEADTPDNFQSRRPNTSFCFLDIRSPGLGDTAMYLCATSRPRVGPGGYTFGSGTRLTVV.

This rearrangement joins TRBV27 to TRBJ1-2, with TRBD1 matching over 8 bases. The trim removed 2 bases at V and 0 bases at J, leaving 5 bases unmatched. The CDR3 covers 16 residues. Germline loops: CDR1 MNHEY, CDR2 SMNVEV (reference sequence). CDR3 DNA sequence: TGTGCCAGCAGTTTAGACAGGGGAACAGCTAACTATGGCTACACCTTC. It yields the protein CASSLDRGTANYGYTF.

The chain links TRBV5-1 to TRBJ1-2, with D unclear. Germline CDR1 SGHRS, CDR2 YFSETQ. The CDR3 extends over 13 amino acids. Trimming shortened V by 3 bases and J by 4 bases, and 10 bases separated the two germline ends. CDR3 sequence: CASSSPEGYGYTF. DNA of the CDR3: TGCGCCAGCAGCTCCCCCGAGGGCTATGGCTACACCTTC.

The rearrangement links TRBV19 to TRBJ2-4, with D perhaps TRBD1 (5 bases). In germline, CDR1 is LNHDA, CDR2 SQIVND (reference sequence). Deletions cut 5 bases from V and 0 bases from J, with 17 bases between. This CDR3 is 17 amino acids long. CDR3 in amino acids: CASSALGQGVAKNIQYF. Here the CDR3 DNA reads TGTGCCAGTAGTGCCCTTGGGCAGGGCGTAGCCAAAAACATTCAGTACTTC.

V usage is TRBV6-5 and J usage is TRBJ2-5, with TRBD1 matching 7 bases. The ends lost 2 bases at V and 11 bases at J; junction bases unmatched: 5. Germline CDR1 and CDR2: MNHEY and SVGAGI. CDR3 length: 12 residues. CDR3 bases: TGTGCCAGCAGTTACGTCACAGGGGAGCAGTACTTC. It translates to CASSYVTGEQYF.

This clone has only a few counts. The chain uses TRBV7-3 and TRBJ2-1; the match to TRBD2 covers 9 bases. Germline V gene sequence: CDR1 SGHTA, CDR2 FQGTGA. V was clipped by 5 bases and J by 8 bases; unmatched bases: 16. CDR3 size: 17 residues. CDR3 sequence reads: CASSRISGRPTGDEQFF. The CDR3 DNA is TGTGCCAGCAGCCGGATAAGCGGGAGGCCAACGGGGGATGAGCAGTTCTTC.

This CDR3 reads CASSGRGKDTQYF. The CDR3 DNA sequence: TGTGCCAGCAGTGGTCGGGGGAAAGATACGCAGTATTTT. The chain links TRBV25-1 to TRBJ2-3; possibly TRBD2 for D (6 bases). The CDR3 has 13 residues. Trimming took 4 bases from V and 5 from J, leaving 10 bases between them. Germline CDR1 MGHDK, CDR2 SYGVNS.

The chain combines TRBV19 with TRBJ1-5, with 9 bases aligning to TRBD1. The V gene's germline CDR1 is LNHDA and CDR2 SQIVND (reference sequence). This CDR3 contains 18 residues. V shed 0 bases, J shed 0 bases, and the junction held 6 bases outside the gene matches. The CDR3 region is CASSIDRGDRDSNQPQHF. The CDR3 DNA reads TGTGCCAGTAGTATAGATCGAGGGGACAGGGATAGCAATCAGCCCCAGCATTTT.

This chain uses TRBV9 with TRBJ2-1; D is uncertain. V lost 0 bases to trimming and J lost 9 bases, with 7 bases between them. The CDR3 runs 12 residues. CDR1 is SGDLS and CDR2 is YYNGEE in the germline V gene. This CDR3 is CASSVDAFEQFF. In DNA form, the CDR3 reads TGTGCCAGCAGCGTAGACGCGTTTGAGCAGTTCTTC.

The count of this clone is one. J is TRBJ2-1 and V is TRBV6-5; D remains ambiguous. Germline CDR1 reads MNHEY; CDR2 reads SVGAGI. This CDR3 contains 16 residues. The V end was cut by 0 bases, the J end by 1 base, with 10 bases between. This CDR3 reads CASSYSIDKSYNEQFF. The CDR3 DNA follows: TGTGCCAGCAGTTACTCAATAGACAAGTCCTACAATGAGCAGTTCTTC.

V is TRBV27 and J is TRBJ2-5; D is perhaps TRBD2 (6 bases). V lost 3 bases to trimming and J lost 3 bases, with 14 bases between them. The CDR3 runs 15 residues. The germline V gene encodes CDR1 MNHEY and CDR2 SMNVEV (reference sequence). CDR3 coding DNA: TGTGCCAGCAGTTTCGGAGGGAGGAGGGAAGAGACCCAGTACTTC. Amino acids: CASSFGGRREETQYF.

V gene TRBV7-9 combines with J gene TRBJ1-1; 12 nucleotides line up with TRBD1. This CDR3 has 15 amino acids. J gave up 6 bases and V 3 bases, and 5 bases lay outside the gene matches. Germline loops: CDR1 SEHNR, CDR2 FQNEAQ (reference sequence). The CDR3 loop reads CASSFAGQGAPEAFF. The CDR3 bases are TGTGCCAGCAGCTTCGCGGGACAGGGGGCCCCTGAAGCTTTCTTT.

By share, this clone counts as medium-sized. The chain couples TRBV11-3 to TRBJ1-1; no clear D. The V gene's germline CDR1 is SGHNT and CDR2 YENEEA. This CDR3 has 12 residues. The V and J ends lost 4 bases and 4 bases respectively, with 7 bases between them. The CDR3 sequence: CASSSVSTEAFF. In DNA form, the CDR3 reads TGTGCCAGCAGCTCGGTGAGCACTGAAGCTTTCTTT. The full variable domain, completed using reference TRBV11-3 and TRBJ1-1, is EAGVVQSPRYKIIEKKQPVAFWCNPISGHNTLYWYLQNLGQGPELLIRYENEEAVDDSQLPKDRFSAERLKGVDSTLKIQPAELGDSAVYLCASSSVSTEAFFGQGTRLTVV.